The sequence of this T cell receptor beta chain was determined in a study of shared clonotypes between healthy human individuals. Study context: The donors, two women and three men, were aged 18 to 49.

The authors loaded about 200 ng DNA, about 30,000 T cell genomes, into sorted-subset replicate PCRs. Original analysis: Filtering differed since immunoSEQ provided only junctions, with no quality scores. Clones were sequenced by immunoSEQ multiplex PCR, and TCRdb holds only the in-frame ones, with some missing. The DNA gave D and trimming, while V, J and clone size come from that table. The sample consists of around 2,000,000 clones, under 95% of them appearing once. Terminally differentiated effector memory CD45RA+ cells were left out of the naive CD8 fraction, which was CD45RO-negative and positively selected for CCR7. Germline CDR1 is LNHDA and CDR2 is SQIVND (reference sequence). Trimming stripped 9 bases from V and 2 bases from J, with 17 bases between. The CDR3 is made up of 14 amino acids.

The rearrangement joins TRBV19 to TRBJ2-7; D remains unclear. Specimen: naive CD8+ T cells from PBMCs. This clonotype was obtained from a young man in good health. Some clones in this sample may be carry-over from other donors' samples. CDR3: CASRFSARTYEQYF. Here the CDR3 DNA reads TGTGCCAGCAGATTCTCCGCGAGGACCTACGAGCAGTACTTC. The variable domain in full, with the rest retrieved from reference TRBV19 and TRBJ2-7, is DGGITQSPKYLFRKEGQNVTLSCEQNLNHDAMYWYRQDPGQGLRLIYYSQIVNDFQKGDIAEGYSVSREKKESFPLTVTSAQKNPTAFYLCASRFSARTYEQYFGPGTRLTVT.